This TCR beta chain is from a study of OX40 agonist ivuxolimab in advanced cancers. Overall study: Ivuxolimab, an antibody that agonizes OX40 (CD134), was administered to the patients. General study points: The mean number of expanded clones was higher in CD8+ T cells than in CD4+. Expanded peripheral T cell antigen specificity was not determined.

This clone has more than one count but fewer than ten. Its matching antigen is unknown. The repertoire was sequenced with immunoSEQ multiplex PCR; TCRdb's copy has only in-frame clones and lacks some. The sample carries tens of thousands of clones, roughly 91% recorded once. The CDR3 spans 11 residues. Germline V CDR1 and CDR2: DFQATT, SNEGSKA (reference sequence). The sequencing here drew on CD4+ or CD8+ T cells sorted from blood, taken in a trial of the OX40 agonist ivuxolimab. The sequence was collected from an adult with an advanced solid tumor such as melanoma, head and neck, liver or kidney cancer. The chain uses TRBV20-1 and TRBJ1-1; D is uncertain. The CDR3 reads CSRQMNTEAFF. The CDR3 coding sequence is TGCAGCAGACAAATGAACACTGAAGCTTTCTTT.